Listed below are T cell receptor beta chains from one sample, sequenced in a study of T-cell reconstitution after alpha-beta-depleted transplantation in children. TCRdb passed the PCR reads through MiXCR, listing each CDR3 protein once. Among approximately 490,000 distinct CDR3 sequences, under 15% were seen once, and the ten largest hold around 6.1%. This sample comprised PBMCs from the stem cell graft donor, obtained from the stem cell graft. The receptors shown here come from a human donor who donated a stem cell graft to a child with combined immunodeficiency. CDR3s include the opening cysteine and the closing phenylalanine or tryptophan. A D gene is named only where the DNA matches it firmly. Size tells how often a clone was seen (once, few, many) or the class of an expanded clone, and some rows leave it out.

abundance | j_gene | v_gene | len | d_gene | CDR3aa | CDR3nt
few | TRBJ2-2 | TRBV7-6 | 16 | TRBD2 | CASSLVTTGGVGELFF | TGTGCCAGCAGCTTAGTCACGACGGGAGGGGTCGGGGAGCTGTTTTTT
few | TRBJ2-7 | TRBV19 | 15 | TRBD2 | CASSSGGTSVYEQYF | TGTGCCAGTAGTTCCGGTGGGACTAGTGTCTACGAGCAGTACTTC
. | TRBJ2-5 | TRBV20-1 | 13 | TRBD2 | CSALTSGSETQYF | TGCAGTGCGCTTACTAGCGGGAGCGAGACCCAGTACTTC
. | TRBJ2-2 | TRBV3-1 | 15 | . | CASSQNGPNTGELFF | TGTGCCAGCAGCCAAAATGGGCCGAACACCGGGGAGCTGTTTTTT
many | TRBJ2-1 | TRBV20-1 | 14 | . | CSASPGRELNEQFF | TGCAGTGCTAGCCCGGGGCGGGAACTCAATGAGCAGTTCTTC
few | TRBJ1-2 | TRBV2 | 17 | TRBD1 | CASSDSTGNLANYGYTF | TGTGCCAGCAGTGATTCGACAGGGAACTTAGCTAACTATGGCTACACCTTC
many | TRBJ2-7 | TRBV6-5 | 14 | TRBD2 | CASSYERGLGEQYF | TGTGCCAGCAGTTACGAGCGGGGCCTGGGAGAGCAGTACTTC
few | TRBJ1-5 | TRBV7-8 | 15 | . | CASSLHINSNQPQHF | TGTGCCAGCAGCTTACATATCAATAGCAATCAGCCCCAGCATTTT
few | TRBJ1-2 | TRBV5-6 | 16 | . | CASRPSPGNADYGYTF | TGTGCCAGCAGACCCTCTCCCGGGAACGCAGACTATGGCTACACCTTC
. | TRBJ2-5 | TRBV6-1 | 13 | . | CASSETQRETQYF | TGTGCCAGCAGTGAAACACAGCGAGAGACCCAGTACTTC
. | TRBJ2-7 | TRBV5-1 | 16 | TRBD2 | CASSFWTSGSRYEQYF | TGCGCCAGCAGCTTTTGGACTAGCGGGAGTCGATACGAGCAGTACTTC
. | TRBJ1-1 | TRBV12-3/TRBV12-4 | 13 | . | CASRPSAYTEAFF | TGTGCCAGCAGACCCAGTGCGTACACTGAAGCTTTCTTT
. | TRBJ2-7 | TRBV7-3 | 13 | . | CASSRSTSHEQYF | TGTGCCAGCAGCCGTTCCACTAGCCACGAGCAGTACTTC
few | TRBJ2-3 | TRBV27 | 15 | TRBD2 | CASSRLAGITDTQYF | TGTGCCAGCAGCCGACTAGCGGGAATCACAGATACGCAGTATTTT
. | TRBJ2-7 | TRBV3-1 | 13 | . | CASSQTRADEQYF | TGTGCCAGCAGCCAAACCAGGGCGGACGAGCAGTACTTC
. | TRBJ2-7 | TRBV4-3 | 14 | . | CASSQSWRSYEQYF | TGCGCCAGCAGCCAATCGTGGCGTTCCTACGAGCAGTACTTC
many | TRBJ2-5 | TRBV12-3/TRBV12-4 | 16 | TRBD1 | CASSAGQGEVQETQYF | TGTGCCAGCAGTGCCGGACAGGGAGAGGTACAAGAGACCCAGTACTTC
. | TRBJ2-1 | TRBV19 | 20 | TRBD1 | CASSIDPGQGSLDSYNEQFF | TGTGCCAGTAGTATAGACCCGGGACAGGGGTCGCTAGACTCCTACAATGAGCAGTTCTTC
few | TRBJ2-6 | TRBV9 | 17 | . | CASSVASGVSGANVLTF | TGTGCCAGCAGCGTAGCTTCGGGGGTCTCTGGGGCCAACGTCCTGACTTTC
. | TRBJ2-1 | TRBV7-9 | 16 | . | CASSLRAGPSYNEQFF | TGTGCCAGCAGCTTAAGGGCGGGCCCCTCCTACAATGAGCAGTTCTTC
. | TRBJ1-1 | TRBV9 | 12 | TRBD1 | CASSGGQGIAFF | TGTGCCAGCAGCGGAGGACAGGGGATTGCTTTCTTT
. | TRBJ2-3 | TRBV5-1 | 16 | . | CASSSGGGAGTDTQYF | TGCGCCAGCAGCTCCGGAGGGGGGGCCGGGACAGATACGCAGTATTTT
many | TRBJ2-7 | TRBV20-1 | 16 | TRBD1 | CSARGLGQGGIYEQYF | TGCAGTGCTAGAGGCCTTGGACAGGGGGGGATTTACGAGCAGTACTTC
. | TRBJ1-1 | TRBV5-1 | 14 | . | CASSGTYMNTEAFF | TGCGCCAGCAGCGGGACATACATGAACACTGAAGCTTTCTTT
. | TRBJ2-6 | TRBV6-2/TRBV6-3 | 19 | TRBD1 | CASSLDRGSYRSGANVLTF | TGTGCCAGCAGTTTGGACAGGGGTTCATATCGCTCTGGGGCCAACGTCCTGACTTTC
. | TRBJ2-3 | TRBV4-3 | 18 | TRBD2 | CASSQGAGGKGSGDTQYF | TGCGCCAGCAGCCAAGGAGCGGGAGGAAAGGGATCGGGCGATACGCAGTATTTT
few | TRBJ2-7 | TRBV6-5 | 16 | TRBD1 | CASSYSIDRENGEQYF | TGTGCCAGCAGTTACTCGATTGACAGGGAGAACGGCGAGCAGTACTTC
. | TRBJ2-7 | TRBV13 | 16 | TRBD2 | CASSTFSGRDSYEQYF | TGTGCCAGCAGCACCTTTAGCGGGAGGGACTCCTACGAGCAGTACTTC
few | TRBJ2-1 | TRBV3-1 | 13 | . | CASSAGPDNEQFF | TGTGCCAGCAGCGCGGGACCTGACAATGAGCAGTTCTTC
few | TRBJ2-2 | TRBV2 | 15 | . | CASSAVPANTGELFF | TGTGCCAGCAGCGCCGTCCCGGCCAACACCGGGGAGCTGTTTTTT
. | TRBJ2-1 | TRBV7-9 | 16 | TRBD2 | CASSQVAGSSYNEQFF | TGTGCCAGCAGCCAAGTAGCGGGGAGCTCCTACAATGAGCAGTTCTTC
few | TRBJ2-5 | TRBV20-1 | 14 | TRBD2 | CSARPAGGLETQYF | TGCAGTGCTAGGCCAGCGGGAGGGCTAGAGACCCAGTACTTC
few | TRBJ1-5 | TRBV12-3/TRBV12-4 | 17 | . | CASSLYWGAESNQPQHF | TGTGCCAGCAGTTTGTACTGGGGGGCAGAGAGCAATCAGCCCCAGCATTTT
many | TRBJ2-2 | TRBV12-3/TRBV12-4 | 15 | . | CASSFRGANTGELFF | TGTGCCAGCAGTTTCCGGGGCGCGAACACCGGGGAGCTGTTTTTT
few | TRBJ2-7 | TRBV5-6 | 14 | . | CASSGTGRTYEQYF | TGTGCCAGCAGCGGCACAGGGAGAACCTACGAGCAGTACTTC
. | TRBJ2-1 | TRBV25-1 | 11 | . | CASSEYIEQFF | TGTGCCAGCAGTGAATACATCGAGCAGTTCTTC
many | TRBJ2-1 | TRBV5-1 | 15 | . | CASSLWAGGGSEQFF | TGCGCCAGCAGCTTGTGGGCAGGGGGGGGAAGTGAGCAGTTCTTC
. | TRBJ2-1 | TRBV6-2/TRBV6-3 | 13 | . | CASTQVRWNEQFF | TGTGCCAGCACCCAGGTCCGTTGGAATGAGCAGTTCTTC
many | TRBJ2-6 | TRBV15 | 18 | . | CATSREGDYRSGANVLTF | TGTGCCACCAGCAGGGAGGGGGACTACAGATCTGGGGCCAACGTCCTGACTTTC
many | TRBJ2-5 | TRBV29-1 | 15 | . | CSVEDLGVRQETQYF | TGCAGCGTTGAAGATCTAGGGGTGAGACAAGAGACCCAGTACTTC
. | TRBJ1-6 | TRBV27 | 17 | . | CASSPYGGSSYNSPLHF | TGTGCCAGCAGCCCTTATGGTGGAAGCTCCTATAATTCACCCCTCCACTTT
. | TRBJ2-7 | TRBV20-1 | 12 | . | CSAMDRSYEQYF | TGCAGTGCTATGGACAGATCCTACGAGCAGTACTTC
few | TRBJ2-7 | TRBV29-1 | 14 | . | CSVAPTGRGYEQYF | TGCAGCGTTGCCCCGACAGGGAGGGGCTACGAGCAGTACTTC
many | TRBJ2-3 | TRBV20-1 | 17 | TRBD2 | CSARDQQLAGDTDTQYF | TGCAGTGCTAGAGATCAGCAACTAGCGGGGGACACAGATACGCAGTATTTT
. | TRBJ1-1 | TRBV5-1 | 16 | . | CASSLAVAGLLTEAFF | TGCGCCAGCAGCTTGGCGGTCGCAGGCCTCCTCACTGAAGCTTTCTTT
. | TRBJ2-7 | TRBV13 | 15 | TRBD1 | CASSLTSTGTYEQYF | TGTGCCAGCAGCCTCACATCGACAGGGACCTACGAGCAGTACTTC
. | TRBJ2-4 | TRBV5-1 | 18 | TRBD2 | CASSASLAGGPAKNIQYF | TGCGCCAGCAGCGCCTCACTAGCGGGAGGGCCGGCCAAAAACATTCAGTACTTC
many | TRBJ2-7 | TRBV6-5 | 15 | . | CASSYSSGPSYEQYF | TGTGCCAGCAGTTACTCGTCGGGGCCCTCCTACGAGCAGTACTTC